This TCR beta chain was retrieved from a study of T cell responses to AZD1222 COVID-19 vaccine. Germline CDR1 reads LNHDA; CDR2 reads SQIVND (reference sequence). Trimming cost V 3 bases and J 0 bases, with 12 bases left between them. The CDR3 has 15 residues. A remark on this clone: Its specificity is not known.

TCRdb keeps only in-frame clones here, not all; method: immunoSEQ multiplex PCR. Among over 90,000 clones listed, roughly 91% were seen once. Study-wide points: Reportedly, nearly half the spike-specific TCRs target unmutated variant regions. Sampling captured repertoires only after the peak T cell response. Of the AZD1222 recipients, only five to seven were seropositive at baseline. Mostly white British, mostly female donors; authors suggested clonal diversity may be underestimated.

This material consisted of peripheral blood, taken on day 0 of AZD1222 vaccination. V is TRBV19 and J is TRBJ2-7; a weak D match, TRBD1 (5 bases). This clonotype originated in an adult in good health. CDR3 coding DNA: TGTGCCAGTAGTATTGCAGGGATGGGCTCCTACGAGCAGTACTTC. Translating it yields CASSIAGMGSYEQYF. The full variable domain, in which reference TRBV19 and TRBJ2-7 provide the parts outside the CDR3, is DGGITQSPKYLFRKEGQNVTLSCEQNLNHDAMYWYRQDPGQGLRLIYYSQIVNDFQKGDIAEGYSVSREKKESFPLTVTSAQKNPTAFYLCASSIAGMGSYEQYFGPGTRLTVT.